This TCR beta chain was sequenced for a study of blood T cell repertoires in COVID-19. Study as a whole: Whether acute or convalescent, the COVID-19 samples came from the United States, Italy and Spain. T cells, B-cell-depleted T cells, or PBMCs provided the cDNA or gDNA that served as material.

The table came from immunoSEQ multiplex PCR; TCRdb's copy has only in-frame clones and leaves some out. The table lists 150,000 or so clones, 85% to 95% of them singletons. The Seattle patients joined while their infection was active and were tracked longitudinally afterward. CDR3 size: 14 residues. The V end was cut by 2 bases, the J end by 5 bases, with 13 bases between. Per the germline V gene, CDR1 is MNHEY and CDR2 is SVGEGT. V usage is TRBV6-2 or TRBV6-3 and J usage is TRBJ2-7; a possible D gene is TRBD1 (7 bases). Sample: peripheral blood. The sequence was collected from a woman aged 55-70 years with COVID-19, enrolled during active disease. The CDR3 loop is CASSYGQGGNEQYF. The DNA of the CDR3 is TGTGCCAGCAGTTACGGCCAGGGGGGCAACGAGCAGTACTTC.